This T cell receptor (beta chain) is drawn from a study of T cell responses to AZD1222 COVID-19 vaccine. In germline, CDR1 is SGHRS, CDR2 YFSETQ. The CDR3 is made up of 14 amino acids. V was shortened by 1 base and J by 4 bases, with 8 bases between the two germline ends. For this clone: The antigen is undetermined.

Overall study findings and caveats: No repertoire was sampled before or during the peak T cell response, only after it.

Using immunoSEQ multiplex PCR, the repertoire was profiled, and TCRdb retains in-frame clones only, with some absent. The sample records about 69,000 clones, roughly 83% being singletons. This chain joins TRBV5-1 and TRBJ2-2; perhaps TRBD1 as D (5 bases). This TCR came from an adult who received the AZD1222 COVID-19 vaccine. Sequenced material: peripheral blood, taken 28 days after the second AZD1222 dose. Here the CDR3 reads CASSLTGTTGELFF. CDR3 sequence (DNA): TGCGCCAGCAGCTTGACAGGTACCACCGGGGAGCTGTTTTTT.